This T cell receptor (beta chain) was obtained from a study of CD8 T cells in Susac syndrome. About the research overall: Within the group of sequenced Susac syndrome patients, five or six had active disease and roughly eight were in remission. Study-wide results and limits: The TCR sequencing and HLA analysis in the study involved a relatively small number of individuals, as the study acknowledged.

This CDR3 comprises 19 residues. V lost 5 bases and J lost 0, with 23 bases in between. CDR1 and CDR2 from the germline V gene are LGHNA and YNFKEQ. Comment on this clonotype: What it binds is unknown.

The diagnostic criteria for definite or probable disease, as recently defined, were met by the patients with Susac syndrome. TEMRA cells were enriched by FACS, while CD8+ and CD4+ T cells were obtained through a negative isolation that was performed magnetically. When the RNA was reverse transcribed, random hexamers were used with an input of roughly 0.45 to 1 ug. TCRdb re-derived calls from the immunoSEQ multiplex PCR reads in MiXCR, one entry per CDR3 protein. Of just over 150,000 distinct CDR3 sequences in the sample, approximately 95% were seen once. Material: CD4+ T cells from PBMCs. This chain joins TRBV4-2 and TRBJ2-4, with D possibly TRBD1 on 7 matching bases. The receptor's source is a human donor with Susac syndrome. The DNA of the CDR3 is TGTGCCAGCAGCGATCGACAGGGAGGCTTCGCACTAGCCAAAAACATTCAGTACTTC. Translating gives CASSDRQGGFALAKNIQYF.